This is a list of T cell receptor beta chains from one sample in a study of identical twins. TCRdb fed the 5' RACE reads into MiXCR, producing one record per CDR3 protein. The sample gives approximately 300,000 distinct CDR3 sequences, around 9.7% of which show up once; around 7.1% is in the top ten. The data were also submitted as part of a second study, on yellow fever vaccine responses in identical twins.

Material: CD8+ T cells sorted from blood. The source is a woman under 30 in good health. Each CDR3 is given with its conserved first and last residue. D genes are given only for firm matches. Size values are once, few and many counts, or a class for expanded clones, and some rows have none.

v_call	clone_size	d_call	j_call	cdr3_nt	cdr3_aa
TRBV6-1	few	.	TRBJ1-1	TGTGCCAGCAGCCCCCACCTGAACACTGAAGCTTTCTTT	CASSPHLNTEAFF
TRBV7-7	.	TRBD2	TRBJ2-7	TGTGCTAGCAGCACCAACTCCGGGACTAGCTTGCACGAGCAGTACTTC	CASSTNSGTSLHEQYF
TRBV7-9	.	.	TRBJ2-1	TGTGCCAGCAGCTTAGTACCTAGGACTATCACCAATGAGCAGTTCTTC	CASSLVPRTITNEQFF
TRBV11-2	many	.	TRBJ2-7	TGTGCCAGCAGCTTTAGGGGCAGGACCTACGAGCAGTACTTC	CASSFRGRTYEQYF
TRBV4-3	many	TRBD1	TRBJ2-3	TGCGCCAGCAGCCAGGACAGGTATACCACAGATACGCAGTATTTT	CASSQDRYTTDTQYF
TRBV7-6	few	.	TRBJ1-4	TGTGCCAGCAGCGAACTTAATGAAAAACTGTTTTTT	CASSELNEKLFF
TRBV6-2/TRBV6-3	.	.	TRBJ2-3	TGTGCCAGCGTACGTAGCGGATACACAGATACGCAGTATTTT	CASVRSGYTDTQYF
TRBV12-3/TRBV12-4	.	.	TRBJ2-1	TGTGCCAGCAGTTTTGAGGGGGGAGCCTACAATGAGCAGTTCTTC	CASSFEGGAYNEQFF
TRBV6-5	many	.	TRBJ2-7	TGTGCCAGCAGTTATACCCTCTCGCAGACATATTGTTCCTACGAGCAGTACTTC	CASSYTLSQTYCSYEQYF
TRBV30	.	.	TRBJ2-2	TGTGCCTGGAGTTTGGCAGGGATGGACACCGGGGAGCTGTTTTTT	CAWSLAGMDTGELFF
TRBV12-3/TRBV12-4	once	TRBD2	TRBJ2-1	TGTGCCAGCAGTTTAGCGGGACTAGCGGGGGGCCACTACAATGAGCAGTTCTTC	CASSLAGLAGGHYNEQFF
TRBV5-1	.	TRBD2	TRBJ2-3	TGCGCCAGCAGTCCAAGGACTAGCGGTGAAGGTGATACGCAGTATTTT	CASSPRTSGEGDTQYF
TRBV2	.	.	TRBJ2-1	TGTGCCAGCCAAGGAGAGAGAGGTAGTCTCGGCAATGAGCAGTTCTTC	CASQGERGSLGNEQFF
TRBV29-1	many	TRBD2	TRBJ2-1	TGCAGCGTTGAAGAGGGGGGACTAGCGGGGAATGAGCAGTTCTTC	CSVEEGGLAGNEQFF
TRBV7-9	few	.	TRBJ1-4	TGTGCCAGCAGCTTGTACCCTAATGAAAAACTGTTTTTT	CASSLYPNEKLFF
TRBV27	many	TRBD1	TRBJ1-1	TGTGCCAGCAGTACTACAGGGGTCACTGAAGCTTTCTTT	CASSTTGVTEAFF
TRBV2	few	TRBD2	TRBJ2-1	TGTGCCAGCAGTGAAGGTTTTCTGGGGACTAGCGGGCAATTCTACAATGAGCAGTTCTTC	CASSEGFLGTSGQFYNEQFF
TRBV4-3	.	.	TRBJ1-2	TGCGCCAGCGCGGAGGGGACGTCTCCTAACTATGGCTACACCTTC	CASAEGTSPNYGYTF
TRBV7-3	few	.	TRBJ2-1	TGTGCCAGCAGCCGAAACTGGGGGCCCGGTGATGAGCAGTTCTTC	CASSRNWGPGDEQFF
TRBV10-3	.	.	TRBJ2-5	TGTGCCATCAGAAACCCTCAAGAGACCCAGTACTTC	CAIRNPQETQYF
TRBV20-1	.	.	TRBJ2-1	TGCAGTGCTAACTTAGACAGCTCTTACAATGAGCAGTTCTTC	CSANLDSSYNEQFF
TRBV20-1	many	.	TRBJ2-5	TGCAGTGCTAGAGGGGGGACTTCGCAAGAGACCCAGTACTTC	CSARGGTSQETQYF
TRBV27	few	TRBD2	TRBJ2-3	TGTGCCAGCAGTTTATTCGGTCTAGCGGGGGGGTTGTCAGATACGCAGTATTTT	CASSLFGLAGGLSDTQYF
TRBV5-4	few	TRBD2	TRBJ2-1	TGTGCCAGCAGCTTAGGGACTAGCGGGGGCCCGAGCTCCTACAATGAGCAGTTCTTC	CASSLGTSGGPSSYNEQFF
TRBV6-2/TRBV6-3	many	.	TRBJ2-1	TGTGCCAGCAGTTACTCGACCCTTAGCGGCAATGAGCAGTTCTTC	CASSYSTLSGNEQFF
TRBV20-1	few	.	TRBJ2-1	TGCAGTGCCAGAGGGCAGCGGGTAACTCAGTTCTTC	CSARGQRVTQFF
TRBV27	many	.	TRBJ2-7	TGTGCCAGCAGTCACGCAAAATCGGACTACGAGCAGTACTTC	CASSHAKSDYEQYF
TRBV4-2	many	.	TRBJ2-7	TGTGCCAGCAGCCAAGAACGGATTGAAGCAGACGTAACCTACGAGCAGTACTTC	CASSQERIEADVTYEQYF
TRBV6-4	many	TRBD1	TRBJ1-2	TGTGCCAGCAGTGACTCGGAGACAGGGTATGGCTACACCTTC	CASSDSETGYGYTF
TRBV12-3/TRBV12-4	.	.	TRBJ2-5	TGTGCCAGCACCGTCGGGGCCTTGGGAACGGCAGAGACCCAGTACTTC	CASTVGALGTAETQYF
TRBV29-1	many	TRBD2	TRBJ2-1	TGCAGCGTTGAAGCACCCTCAACAGCGGGAACACTCAATGAGCAGTTCTTC	CSVEAPSTAGTLNEQFF
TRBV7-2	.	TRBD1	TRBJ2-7	TGTGCCAGCAGCGAAATTAGGACAGGGATGGTGAGCGAGCAGTACTTC	CASSEIRTGMVSEQYF
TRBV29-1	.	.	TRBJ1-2	TGCAGCGCCATGGACACTGCGGGCTATGGCTACACCTTC	CSAMDTAGYGYTF
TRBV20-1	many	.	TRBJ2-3	TGCAGTGCCACAAGCACAGATACGCAGTATTTT	CSATSTDTQYF
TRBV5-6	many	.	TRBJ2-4	TGTGCCAGCAGCCCTCCTAGGACCTCTATAGCCAAAAACATTCAGTACTTC	CASSPPRTSIAKNIQYF
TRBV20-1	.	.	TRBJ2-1	TGCAGTGCGCCGGAGGGCAATGAGCAGTTCTTC	CSAPEGNEQFF
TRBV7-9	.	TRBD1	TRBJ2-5	TGTGCCAGCAGCTTCCGACAGGGAGTCATTTCAGAGACCCAGTACTTC	CASSFRQGVISETQYF
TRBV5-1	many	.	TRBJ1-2	TGCGCCAGCAGCTTGGAATCGGGGTATGGCTACACCTTC	CASSLESGYGYTF
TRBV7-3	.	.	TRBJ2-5	TGTGCCAGCAGCTTAACATGGGGGAACCAAGAGACCCAGTACTTC	CASSLTWGNQETQYF
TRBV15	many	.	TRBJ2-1	TGTGCCACCAGCCCCGAGGAGGGCTCCTACAATGAGCAGTTCTTC	CATSPEEGSYNEQFF
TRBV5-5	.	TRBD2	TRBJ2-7	TGTGCCAGCAGCTTGAGTGGCGGGAGGGCGAGAGAGCAGTACTTC	CASSLSGGRAREQYF
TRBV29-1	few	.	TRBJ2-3	TGCAGCCAAGTAGACCCAGAAGATACGCAGTATTTT	CSQVDPEDTQYF
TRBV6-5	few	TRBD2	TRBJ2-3	TGTGCCAGCAGTTACTCGGCTAGCGGGAAAGATACGCAGTATTTT	CASSYSASGKDTQYF
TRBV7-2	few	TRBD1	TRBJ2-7	TGTGCCAGCAGCCAAGGACAGGGTATGAAGCAGTACTTC	CASSQGQGMKQYF